What follows describes a single TCR beta chain. These data are taken from a study of cytomegalovirus exposure and HLA in healthy donors. Likely unrecorded immune exposures existed in these nominally healthy donors. The primer mix had 60 Vbeta and 13 Jbeta primers. The protocol was immunoSEQ multiplex PCR, while the TCRdb copy is restricted to in-frame clones and leaves out a portion. The sample lists just over 150,000 clones, 82% occurring once. CDR3 length: 18 residues. CDR1 and CDR2 (germline): SGHTA, FQGNSA. Unmatched junction bases numbered 7, after V lost 2 bases and J lost 0 bases. The chain couples TRBV7-2 to TRBJ2-7; 13 positions match TRBD2. Sample: PBMCs. The receptor was isolated from a woman in her forties or fifties in good health and CMV-seropositive. The CDR3 coding sequence is TGTGCCAGCAGCTTACCTCTGACTAGCGGGGGGCCCTCCTACGAGCAGTACTTC. It encodes CASSLPLTSGGPSYEQYF.